This T cell receptor (beta chain) was retrieved from a study of cytomegalovirus exposure and HLA in healthy donors. Overall study: The early release's HLA-typed donors yielded tens of millions of unique TCRs. Study results and limitations: Several of the most significant clusters appeared, in a later analysis, to be linked to common viral pathogens. The study dropped some indistinguishable V segments, TRBV6-2 and TRBV6-3 among them. An ancestry cluster, one associated with Asian ancestry, reportedly showed fewer N-insertions than the roughly 670-donor mean in a later analysis.

Comment on this clone: What it recognizes is unknown.

PCR employed 60 Vbeta and 13 Jbeta primers. Using immunoSEQ multiplex PCR, the repertoire was profiled, and TCRdb retains in-frame clones only, with some absent. Counted here are over 100,000 clones, around 82% occurring once; the ten biggest clones make up approximately 1.7%. The CDR3 is 13 residues long. V gave up 4 bases and J gave up 6 bases; unmatched junction bases: 6. Looked up from germline, CDR1 is SEHNR and CDR2 is FQNEAQ (reference sequence). The sequenced material came from PBMCs. This receptor was identified in a middle-aged woman in good health and CMV-seronegative. The rearrangement joins TRBV7-9 to TRBJ2-7; TRBD1 agrees at 7 bases. The CDR3 is CASSSVDRSEQYF. In nucleotides, the CDR3 is TGTGCCAGCAGCTCCGTGGACAGGTCCGAGCAGTACTTC.